This T cell receptor beta chain stems from a study of cytomegalovirus exposure and HLA in healthy donors. PCR primers comprised 60 Vbeta and 13 Jbeta primers. Method: immunoSEQ multiplex PCR; TCRdb's copy keeps in-frame clones and lacks some. Seen here are 150,000 to 180,000 clones, roughly three quarters observed once, and the top ten hold 6% to 8.5%. Germline V gene data show CDR1 as MNHEY and CDR2 as SVGAGI. CDR3 size: 11 residues. V lost 2 bases and J lost 7, with 6 bases in between. The rearrangement uses TRBV6-5 and TRBJ2-7; D call uncertain. The clonotype originates from a man aged 30 to 45 in good health and CMV-seropositive. Sequenced sample: PBMCs. The CDR3 DNA reads as TGTGCCAGCAGTTACGAGTGGGAGCAGTACTTC. This encodes CASSYEWEQYF.